The table lists the clone carrying this T cell receptor beta chain with many counts. This entry belongs to a study of T cells in Graves' hyperthyroidism and ophthalmopathy. Study information: Sampling of peripheral blood happened at initial diagnosis, prior to any treatment.

TCR beta CDR3 regions were amplified from RNA. HTBI primers were used for first-round RT-PCR of the TCR CDR3. TCRdb independently ran MiXCR on the multiplex PCR reads; one entry per CDR3 protein. The data contain 380,000 or so distinct CDR3 sequences, 11% to 15% of them singletons. Between the trimmed V and J ends, which lost 1 base and 3 bases, there was a span of 6 bases. The CDR3 spans 13 residues. CDR1 is SGHTA, CDR2 FQGNSA, per germline. This receptor was taken from a woman in her 30s with Graves' hyperthyroidism. The chain carries TRBV7-2 and TRBJ1-1; D uncertain. The sequencing sample was made of blood. CDR3 nucleotides: TGTGCCAGCAGCTTAGGGGTTTACACTGAAGCTTTCTTT. Its protein is CASSLGVYTEAFF.